The source of this T cell receptor beta chain is a study of blood T cells in healthy people across ages. General study findings and limits: Higher naive T cell percentage went strongly together with higher TCR beta diversity.

Alongside a J-beta primer mix, a sample-barcoded 5' primer served in a second PCR lasting about 7 to 11 cycles. TCRdb reprocessed the 5' RACE reads with MiXCR, giving one entry per CDR3 protein. The sample includes about 1 million distinct CDR3 sequences, around 45% seen only once; the top ten take about 20%. Ranging in age from about 6 to 100, the donors were healthy Caucasian individuals from Russia. Drawing of peripheral blood yielded about 9.8 milliliters from each donor. No fewer than 5 micrograms of total RNA were isolated from every sample. The germline V gene encodes CDR1 MNHNS and CDR2 SASEGT. The CDR3 sequence is 14 residues long. V lost 1 base and J 3 bases, leaving 10 bases between the germline ends. To note about this clonotype: Its antigen is unknown.

The rearrangement joins TRBV6-1 to TRBJ2-7; no clear D gene. The source material was blood. This clonotype was sampled from a woman aged 55-75 years in good health. The CDR3 nucleotides read TGTGCCAGCAGTGAAGTAAGAGAAGTCTACGAGCAGTACTTC. Its translation is CASSEVREVYEQYF.